These 28 T cell receptor beta chains came from one sample sequenced in a study of regulatory T cells in long-lasting Graves disease. Assembly of TCR beta libraries relied on iRepertoire HTBI primers together with Arm-PCR of CDR3 regions. TCRdb recomputed calls from the multiplex PCR reads with MiXCR, one row per CDR3 protein. Of more than 450,000 distinct CDR3 sequences in the sample, 12% are singletons; the top ten hold around 9.3%. Time point given: newly diagnosed GD, antithyroid drugs for less than 3 months. With RNA extracted from PBMCs as input, the TCR library was made. The data were also submitted as part of a second study, on T cells in Graves' hyperthyroidism and ophthalmopathy.

The material sequenced was peripheral blood mononuclear cells (PBMCs), taken at new diagnosis, from a patient treated with antithyroid drugs. These receptors were collected from a woman aged 25 to 45 with Graves disease.

This clonotype was recorded at least ten times. The V gene is TRBV27, the J gene TRBJ2-7; 9 positions agree with TRBD1. The CDR3 is 16 residues long. The J segment lost 3 bases and the V segment lost 5 bases, leaving 11 bases of the junction unmatched. Germline CDR1 reads MNHEY; CDR2 reads SMNVEV (reference sequence). This CDR3 reads CASSGTGRPRYYEQYF. CDR3 in DNA: TGTGCCAGCAGTGGGACAGGGAGGCCTAGGTACTACGAGCAGTACTTC.

As regards this clonotype: A read error is possible here, since a much larger clone lies one base away. V usage is TRBV20-1 and J usage is TRBJ1-1; D might be TRBD1 (5 bases). V gave up 2 bases and J gave up 10 bases, with 14 bases separating them. The CDR3 extends over 12 amino acids. Germline CDR1 is DFQATT and CDR2 is SNEGSKA (reference sequence). This CDR3 is CSARYYSGRAFF. CDR3 DNA: TGCAGTGCTAGATATTATTCAGGGAGAGCTTTCTTT.

V gene TRBV27 combines with J gene TRBJ1-5; D is undetermined. Trimming removed 4 bases at V and 0 bases at J, with 10 bases between. This CDR3 is 15 amino acids long. CDR1 is MNHEY, CDR2 SMNVEV, per germline (reference sequence). CDR3 loop: CASSSLSDSNQPQHF. The CDR3 DNA reads as TGTGCCAGCAGTTCCCTTTCGGATAGCAATCAGCCCCAGCATTTT.

This clonotype was seen many times. The rearrangement joins TRBV6-1 to TRBJ2-7, with 11 positions matching TRBD2. Germline values: CDR1 MNHNS, CDR2 SASEGT. The CDR3 loop spans 15 amino acids. After removal of 1 base from V and 4 bases from J, the junction contained 3 bases not matched to a gene. CDR3 DNA: TGTGCCAGCAGTGAAGAGGCTAGCGGGAGGTACGAGCAGTACTTC. The encoded protein is CASSEEASGRYEQYF.

The rearrangement links TRBV19 to TRBJ2-7; D unresolved. The CDR3 length is 16 residues. Trimming pared 2 bases from V and 5 bases from J, leaving 19 bases between. Germline V gives CDR1 LNHDA, CDR2 SQIVND (reference sequence). CDR3 coding DNA: TGTGCCAGTAGTATACTCCACGGACCCGATGACCACGAGCAGTACTTC. It translates to CASSILHGPDDHEQYF.

V usage is TRBV6-5 and J usage is TRBJ1-5, with 7 bases that match TRBD1. CDR1 is MNHEY, CDR2 SVGAGI, per germline. The junction had 8 bases not matched to a gene; V was cut back by 4 bases and J by 2 bases. The CDR3 runs to 16 residues. CDR3 sequence reads: CASSSWGRGRNQPQHF. For the CDR3, the DNA is TGTGCCAGCAGTTCTTGGGGGAGGGGGCGCAATCAGCCCCAGCATTTT.

The gene calls are TRBV20-1 and TRBJ2-1, with 8 bases that match TRBD2. This CDR3 spans 16 amino acids. V lost 3 bases to trimming and J lost 3 bases; unmatched junction nucleotides: 10. The V gene's germline CDR1 is DFQATT and CDR2 SNEGSKA (reference sequence). CDR3 sequence reads: CSASLSGRGLYNEQFF. The CDR3 DNA follows: TGCAGTGCTAGTTTAAGCGGGAGAGGGCTCTACAATGAGCAGTTCTTC.

This clonotype was seen many times. The CDR3 DNA sequence: TGTGCCAGCAGCCCTCGGACAGCCTTGAACGAGCAGTACTTC. Its translation is CASSPRTALNEQYF. J is TRBJ2-7 and V is TRBV7-8; TRBD1 might be the D (6 bases). CDR3 length equals 14 residues. Germline V gene sequence: CDR1 SGHVS, CDR2 FQNEAQ. V was pared by 5 bases and J by 5 bases, with 16 bases between.

Many counts were recorded for this clonotype. The chain combines TRBV28 with TRBJ2-7; TRBD1 matches at 7 bases. Unmatched junction bases numbered 6, after V lost 8 bases and J lost 2 bases. This CDR3 is built from 13 residues. Germline CDR1 and CDR2: MDHEN and SYDVKM. The CDR3 bases are TGTGCCAGCGGGACAGAACCTCCCTACGAGCAGTACTTC. Encoded protein: CASGTEPPYEQYF.

This clonotype was recorded many times. The chain links TRBV7-2 to TRBJ1-1, with D uncertain. The V gene's germline CDR1 is SGHTA and CDR2 FQGNSA. CDR3 length equals 15 residues. V dropped 1 base and J dropped 5 bases, with 14 bases sitting between them. This CDR3 is CASSLVGGLKTEAFF. The CDR3 DNA is TGTGCCAGCAGCTTAGTCGGTGGGTTAAAGACTGAAGCTTTCTTT.

This clonotype has ten or more counts. The CDR3 nucleotides read TGTGCCTGGAGGACGGCGGGAGCTAGTTACGAGCAGTACTTC. Amino acid sequence: CAWRTAGASYEQYF. The chain couples TRBV30 to TRBJ2-7; 7 nucleotides agree with TRBD2. Germline CDR1 GTSNPN, CDR2 SVGIG (reference sequence). Trimming removed 3 bases from V and 4 bases from J; junction bases left unmatched: 9. This CDR3 comprises 14 residues.

The gene calls are TRBV6-5 and TRBJ2-1, with 8 bases lining up with TRBD2. The CDR3 runs to 18 residues. Germline V gene sequence: CDR1 MNHEY, CDR2 SVGAGI. J was trimmed by 7 bases and V by 0 bases; bases with no gene match: 14. In nucleotides, the CDR3 is TGTGCCAGCAGTTACTCCGGGAGGGGCGGGGGGTGGGGAAATGAGCAGTTCTTC. Translated, it gives CASSYSGRGGGWGNEQFF.

This clonotype has a handful of counts. The chain has TRBV4-1 and TRBJ2-5, with 9 bases matching TRBD1. Germline CDR1 MGHRA, CDR2 YSYEKL. The V and J ends lost 6 bases and 0 bases, in that order; junction bases with no gene match: 8. CDR3 length: 16 residues. The DNA for the CDR3 is TGCGCCAGCAGTTCGGGGACAGGGACAGACCAAGAGACCCAGTACTTC. Translated: CASSSGTGTDQETQYF.

This chain links TRBV3-1 with TRBJ1-5, with D hard to call. V was trimmed by 2 bases and J by 1 base, leaving 9 bases between them. This CDR3 region has 15 residues. Germline CDR1 reads LGHDT; CDR2 reads YNNKEL (reference sequence). The CDR3 nucleotides read TGTGCCAGCAGCCAAATCCTAGGGAGCAATCAGCCCCAGCATTTT. Its translation: CASSQILGSNQPQHF.

This clonotype turned up a few times. The chain is built from TRBV6-2 or TRBV6-3 and TRBJ2-5, with 9 positions matching TRBD2. Germline CDR1 and CDR2: MNHEY and SVGEGT. The CDR3 totals 16 residues. V shed 4 bases and J 1 base; nucleotides not matched to a gene: 7. The CDR3 loop reads CASSSLAGYLQETQYF. CDR3 in DNA: TGTGCCAGCAGTTCCCTAGCGGGGTACCTCCAAGAGACCCAGTACTTC.

The chain recombines TRBV10-1 with TRBJ1-6; D unresolved. The V and J ends lost 7 bases and 0 bases respectively, with 19 bases between them. CDR3 length equals 18 residues. CDR1 WNHNN and CDR2 SYGVQD come from the germline V gene (reference sequence). CDR3 in DNA: TGCGCCAGCATCAATCCCCGGACGGGGAGCTCCTATAATTCACCCCTCCACTTT. It specifies CASINPRTGSSYNSPLHF.

The rearrangement uses TRBV12-3 or TRBV12-4 and TRBJ1-5; possibly TRBD1 for D (5 bases). The CDR3 contains 15 residues. V dropped 3 bases and J dropped 4 bases, with 13 bases sitting between them. Here the CDR3 DNA reads TGTGCCAGCAGTTTTGGGCAGGGATCGAATCAGCCCCAGCATTTT. The encoded protein is CASSFGQGSNQPQHF.

This clonotype was detected many times. This rearrangement joins TRBV12-3 or TRBV12-4 to TRBJ1-2, with D unclear. V was clipped by 4 bases and J by 4 bases, with 10 bases between them. CDR3 length equals 13 residues. The CDR3 loop is CASSWSAGYGYTF. As DNA, the CDR3 is TGTGCCAGCAGTTGGAGCGCTGGCTATGGCTACACCTTC.

This clonotype was counted a few times. The chain carries TRBV9 and TRBJ2-7, with TRBD2 matching over 10 bases. Trimming at V came to 6 bases and at J to 6 bases, leaving 9 bases not matched to a gene. Germline CDR1 and CDR2: SGDLS and YYNGEE. The length of the CDR3 is 14 residues. For the CDR3, the DNA is TGTGCCAGCACCGAAGATCTAGCGGGAGTCGAGCAGTACTTC. Its protein is CASTEDLAGVEQYF. Complete variable domain (other parts from reference TRBV9 and TRBJ2-7): DSGVTQTPKHLITATGQRVTLRCSPRSGDLSVYWYQQSLDQGLQFLIQYYNGEERAKGNILERFSAQQFPDLHSELNLSSLELGDSALYFCASTEDLAGVEQYFGPGTRLTVT.

V is TRBV3-1 and J is TRBJ1-3; no firm D call. Germline CDR1 is LGHDT and CDR2 is YNNKEL (reference sequence). Trimming took 4 bases from V and 3 from J, leaving 13 bases between them. CDR3 length equals 15 residues. In DNA form, the CDR3 reads TGTGCCAGCAGCCCTACGGGGTTTGGTGGAAACACCATATATTTT. Its protein product is CASSPTGFGGNTIYF.

On this clonotype: Just one base apart from a much larger clone, this may be a read error. J is TRBJ2-7 and V is TRBV11-2; TRBD2 agrees at 10 bases. CDR3 length: 14 residues. Germline assignment: CDR1 SGHAT and CDR2 FQNNGV. The DNA for the CDR3 is TGTGTCAGCAGCTTACAGCGGGAGGGGTACGAGCAGTACTTC. It yields the protein CVSSLQREGYEQYF.

This clonotype was counted only a few times. The CDR3 reads CASGTGRQPQHF. The CDR3 DNA follows: TGTGCCAGCGGAACGGGGAGACAGCCCCAGCATTTT. The V call is TRBV6-2 or TRBV6-3, the J call TRBJ1-5; D not resolved. V lost 8 bases and J lost 7, with 12 bases in between. CDR3 size: 12 residues. Germline V lookup: CDR1 MNHEY, CDR2 SVGEGT.

This clonotype was counted at least ten times. The J gene is TRBJ2-3, the V gene TRBV11-2, with D maybe TRBD1 (6 bases). V was pared by 6 bases and J by 14 bases, with 15 bases between. The CDR3 extends over 11 amino acids. Per germline, CDR1 SGHAT and CDR2 FQNNGV. CDR3 sequence reads: CASSHRAERYF. The CDR3 DNA reads TGTGCCAGCAGTCACAGGGCCGAGCGGTATTTT. Full variable domain (remainder filled in from reference TRBV11-2 and TRBJ2-3): EAGVAQSPRYKIIEKRQSVAFWCNPISGHATLYWYQQILGQGPKLLIQFQNNGVVDDSQLPKDRFSAERLKGVDSTLKIQPAKLEDSAVYLCASSHRAERYFGPGTRLTVL.

The chain couples TRBV15 to TRBJ2-3; 8 bases map to TRBD1. Germline V CDR1 and CDR2: LNHNV, YYDKDF (reference sequence). V shed 5 bases and J 5 bases; nucleotides not matched to a gene: 9. The CDR3 totals 15 residues. The CDR3 region is CATSWRDRYEDTQYF. DNA for the CDR3: TGTGCCACCAGCTGGCGGGACAGGTATGAAGATACGCAGTATTTT.

This clonotype was picked up a small number of times. This may be a read error: a much more frequent sequence differs by one nucleotide. The chain uses TRBV2 and TRBJ1-1; possibly TRBD1 for D (6 bases). The CDR3 runs to 14 residues. V shed 6 bases and J shed 6 bases, with 17 bases lying between them. Per germline, CDR1 SNHLY and CDR2 FYNNEI. CDR3 region: CASRDPGATAEAFF. The CDR3 DNA reads TGTGCCAGCAGGGACCCGGGGGCGACGGCTGAAGCTTTCTTT. Using reference TRBV2 and TRBJ1-1 for the parts outside the CDR3, the full variable domain is EPEVTQTPSHQVTQMGQEVILRCVPISNHLYFYWYRQILGQKVEFLVSFYNNEISEKSEIFDDQFSVERPDGSNFTLKIRSTKLEDSAMYFCASRDPGATAEAFFGQGTRLTVV.

The genes are TRBV4-1 and TRBJ2-5; no clear D. V lost 5 bases and J 2 bases, leaving 18 bases between the germline ends. The CDR3 length is 16 residues. Per germline, CDR1 MGHRA and CDR2 YSYEKL. Written as DNA, the CDR3 is TGCGCCAGCAGCTCGCTGGGCCAGAAGAAACAAGAGACCCAGTACTTC. Protein product: CASSSLGQKKQETQYF.

This clonotype was seen repeatedly, ten times or more. The V and J genes are TRBV4-1 and TRBJ2-5; the D is unclear. The CDR3 is 14 residues long. The V end was cut by 3 bases, the J end by 4 bases, with 12 bases between. Germline CDR1 MGHRA, CDR2 YSYEKL. CDR3 residues: CASSHPPLGETQYF. The CDR3 DNA reads as TGCGCCAGCAGCCACCCGCCGCTTGGAGAGACCCAGTACTTC.

This sequence joins TRBV6-5 and TRBJ2-1, with 10 bases identical to TRBD2. The CDR3 sequence is 15 residues long. V shed 3 bases and J 9 bases; nucleotides not matched to a gene: 8. Per germline, CDR1 MNHEY and CDR2 SVGAGI. CDR3 nucleotide sequence: TGTGCCAGCAGTTATCCAGCGGGAGGGCCCCGTGAGCAGTTCTTC. This codes for CASSYPAGGPREQFF.